Presented here are 27 T cell receptor beta chains from one specimen sequenced in a study of CD8 T cells in ankylosing spondylitis. TCRdb ran MiXCR on the 5' RACE reads and lists one entry per CDR3 protein. The sample lists about 100,000 distinct CDR3 sequences, approximately 9% seen once, with roughly 4.6% in the top ten. The sequenced material came from blood, either unsorted or a sorted T cell fraction (not recorded which). These receptors all stem from a male donor with ankylosing spondylitis or in good health (not recorded which).

Remarks on this clonotype: A read error is possible here, since a much larger clone lies one base away. The chain combines TRBV5-4 with TRBJ2-5; maybe TRBD2 (5 bases). Germline CDR1 reads SGHNT; CDR2 reads YYREEE (reference sequence). CDR3 length: 15 amino acids. The CDR3 protein is CASSLVAGLWETQHF. CDR3 DNA: TGTGCCAGCAGCTTAGTTGCCGGCCTGTGGGAGACCCAGCACTTC.

In this sample, this clonotype turned up many times. CDR3 coding DNA: TGCAGTGCTATATTTGTTGGTACGGCCTTACCCGACAATGAGCAGTTCTTC. It is translated as CSAIFVGTALPDNEQFF. V is TRBV20-1 and J is TRBJ2-1; no clear D gene. CDR1 and CDR2 from the germline V gene are DFQATT and SNEGSKA (reference sequence). The length of the CDR3 is 17 residues. The V end was cut by 4 bases, the J end by 5 bases, with 24 bases between.

This clonotype was counted at least ten times. The genes are TRBV5-6 and TRBJ2-7, with no clear D. The CDR3 runs to 14 residues. Germline assignment: CDR1 SGHDT and CDR2 YYEEEE. V gave up 3 bases and J gave up 3 bases, with 13 bases separating them. The CDR3 nucleotides read TGTGCCAGCAGCTCGGCAGGAGAACTCTACGAGCAGTACTTC. It is translated as CASSSAGELYEQYF.

This clonotype has a single count. This may come from a read error, since a much larger clone is one base off. The rearrangement joins TRBV12-3 or TRBV12-4 to TRBJ2-7; D gene unclear. This CDR3 region has 15 residues. CDR3 DNA: TGTGTCAGCAGCCTGAAGGGTAAAGATTTAGGAGTGCAGTACTTC. It specifies CVSSLKGKDLGVQYF.

As for this clonotype: A read error may be the cause here, since a much bigger clone is one base away. The chain uses TRBV28 and TRBJ2-2; D gene ambiguous. The V end lost 8 bases, the J end lost 7 bases, and 11 bases lay between the germline ends. From germline, CDR1 is MDHEN and CDR2 SYDVKM. CDR3 size: 12 residues. The CDR3 DNA is TGTGCCAGCGGCCTCGACGGCGGGGAGCTGTTTTTT. The encoded protein is CASGLDGGELFF. Full variable domain (outside the CDR3, taken from reference TRBV28 and TRBJ2-2): DVKVTQSSRYLVKRTGEKVFLECVQDMDHENMFWYRQDPGLGLRLIYFSYDVKMKEKGDIPEGYSVSREKKERFSLILESASTNQTSMYLCASGLDGGELFFGEGSRLTVL.

This clonotype was seen many times. The rearrangement uses TRBV30 and TRBJ1-6; a weak D match, TRBD1 (5 bases). The CDR3 is 15 amino acids. In germline, CDR1 is GTSNPN, CDR2 SVGIG (reference sequence). V lost 2 bases, J lost 9 bases, and 17 bases lay in between. The CDR3 reads CAWSPWAGGVSPLHF. The CDR3 DNA is TGTGCCTGGAGTCCATGGGCGGGGGGGGTTTCACCCCTCCACTTT.

This clonotype was counted at least ten times. This CDR3 reads CASSLQGGNTEAFF. CDR3 DNA: TGCGCCAGCAGCTTGCAGGGAGGGAACACTGAAGCTTTCTTT. The V gene is TRBV5-1, the J gene TRBJ1-1, with a weak D call TRBD1 (5 bases). This CDR3 has 14 amino acids. In germline, CDR1 is SGHRS, CDR2 YFSETQ. Between the trimmed V and J ends, which lost 1 base and 1 base, there was a span of 8 bases.

This clonotype was recorded many times. The chain employs TRBV29-1 and TRBJ1-5; no clear D. There are 14 residues in the CDR3. V lost 4 bases to trimming and J lost 5 bases, with 15 bases between them. In germline, CDR1 is SQVTM, CDR2 ANQGSEA. In DNA form, the CDR3 reads TGCAGCGTTGGGTTCGGGAACAGAGATCAGCCCCAGCATTTT. Protein sequence: CSVGFGNRDQPQHF.

This clonotype was seen repeatedly, ten times or more. The CDR3 DNA follows: TGTGCCAGCAGCTCCGGACTAGCGGGGGGTTTGTATGAGCAGTTCTTC. Translating gives CASSSGLAGGLYEQFF. The chain recombines TRBV14 with TRBJ2-1; 14 bases are shared with TRBD2. The germline V gene has CDR1 SGHDN and CDR2 FVKESK. Germline trimming cut 5 bases from V and 8 bases from J; bases unmatched to any gene: 8. This CDR3 region has 16 residues.

This clonotype has a count of ten or more. This chain uses TRBV7-9 with TRBJ2-5; the D is unclear. Between the trimmed V and J ends, which lost 0 bases and 5 bases, there was a span of 4 bases. This CDR3 has 12 residues. Germline V gene data show CDR1 as SEHNR and CDR2 as FQNEAQ (reference sequence). The CDR3 region is CASSLATETQYF. CDR3 in DNA: TGTGCCAGCAGCTTAGCTACGGAGACCCAGTACTTC.

This clonotype was seen ten or more times. The chain recombines TRBV9 with TRBJ2-1; 8 nucleotides match TRBD2. V was pared by 2 bases and J by 9 bases, with 4 bases of the junction left unmatched. Germline loops: CDR1 SGDLS, CDR2 YYNGEE. The CDR3 totals 13 residues. CDR3 nucleotide sequence: TGTGCCAGCAGCGTGGACGGGGGGGTTGAGCAGTTCTTC. Translating gives CASSVDGGVEQFF.

This clonotype was detected a few times. This sequence joins TRBV20-1 and TRBJ2-7; 8 nucleotides agree with TRBD2. Germline V gene sequence: CDR1 DFQATT, CDR2 SNEGSKA (reference sequence). The CDR3 is 17 amino acids. With 1 base clipped from V and 2 bases from J, the junction kept 13 bases outside the gene matches. CDR3 DNA: TGCAGTGCTAGAGTTCCGTCGACTAGCGAGAAGCCCTACGAGCAGTACTTC. This sequence encodes CSARVPSTSEKPYEQYF.

V usage is TRBV4-2 and J usage is TRBJ2-1; 12 nucleotides agree with TRBD2. The CDR3 runs to 16 residues. Trimming at V came to 1 base and at J to 5 bases, leaving 3 bases not matched to a gene. Germline values: CDR1 LGHNA, CDR2 YNFKEQ. CDR3 nucleotide sequence: TGTGCCAGCAGCCAAGGGACTAGCGGGGCCAACAATGAGCAGTTCTTC. It yields the protein CASSQGTSGANNEQFF.

This clonotype was observed at least ten times. The rearrangement links TRBV27 to TRBJ2-1; TRBD2 agrees at 7 bases. Per the germline V gene, CDR1 is MNHEY and CDR2 is SMNVEV (reference sequence). J gave up 2 bases and V 6 bases, and 4 bases lay outside the gene matches. This CDR3 is built from 14 residues. Written as DNA, the CDR3 is TGTGCCAGCAGAACCGGGGGGACCTACAATGAGCAGTTCTTC. Translating gives CASRTGGTYNEQFF.

This clonotype appeared many times. The chain recombines TRBV9 with TRBJ2-7, with D possibly TRBD2 on 7 matching bases. This CDR3 is 17 amino acids long. V lost 4 bases, J lost 2 bases, and 22 bases lay in between. Germline values: CDR1 SGDLS, CDR2 YYNGEE. The CDR3 reads CASSSPREGGRPYEQYF. The CDR3 DNA sequence: TGTGCCAGCAGCTCACCAAGGGAGGGGGGAAGACCCTACGAGCAGTACTTC.

The rearrangement links TRBV4-2 to TRBJ2-7; 9 bases map to TRBD2. The junction had 3 bases not matched to a gene; V was cut back by 3 bases and J by 3 bases. Germline V gives CDR1 LGHNA, CDR2 YNFKEQ. There are 14 residues in the CDR3. The CDR3 here is CASSQERGDYEQYF. CDR3 nucleotide sequence: TGTGCCAGCAGCCAGGAGCGGGGGGACTACGAGCAGTACTTC.

This clonotype was seen ten or more times. The rearrangement uses TRBV6-1 and TRBJ2-3, with D perhaps TRBD2 (6 bases). The germline V gene has CDR1 MNHNS and CDR2 SASEGT. V dropped 8 bases and J dropped 0 bases, with 18 bases sitting between them. This CDR3 region has 16 residues. CDR3 bases: TGTGCCAGCGTCCGCCTCCTACTAGCCAGCACAGATACGCAGTATTTT. Its translation is CASVRLLLASTDTQYF.

Written as DNA, the CDR3 is TGCGCCAGCAGCTTGGTAACTCGAGAGACCCAGTACTTC. The encoded protein is CASSLVTRETQYF. J is TRBJ2-5 and V is TRBV5-1; D is unresolved. The germline V gene encodes CDR1 SGHRS and CDR2 YFSETQ. CDR3 length: 13 amino acids. V dropped 0 bases and J dropped 4 bases, with 7 bases sitting between them.

Ten or more counts support this clonotype. The V gene is TRBV7-9, the J gene TRBJ1-5; D might be TRBD1 (6 bases). In germline, CDR1 is SEHNR, CDR2 FQNEAQ (reference sequence). V lost 0 bases and J 3 bases, leaving 18 bases between the germline ends. The CDR3 consists of 18 residues. CDR3 DNA sequence: TGTGCCAGCAGCTTAGCGAACCGTGACGACAGGCACAATCAGCCCCAGCATTTT. Its protein is CASSLANRDDRHNQPQHF.

In this sample, this clonotype turned up many times. One end of the junction varies from germline; a read error may be responsible. The rearrangement joins TRBV2 to TRBJ1-1, with D possibly matching TRBD1 (6 bases). Germline V lookup: CDR1 SNHLY, CDR2 FYNNEI. CDR3 length: 11 amino acids. The chain's CDR3 is CARRGYTEAFF. CDR3 nucleotides: TGTGCCCGCAGGGGTTACACTGAAGCTTTCTTT.

This clonotype came up many times. This rearrangement joins TRBV6-8 to TRBJ2-1; 9 bases match TRBD2. This CDR3 comprises 17 residues. Germline V CDR1 and CDR2: MNHGY, SAAAGT. V lost 0 bases and J lost 2; bases outside the gene matches: 5. The CDR3 region has the DNA TGTGCCAGCAGTTACTCGGAGGCGGGGGGGACCTACAATGAGCAGTTCTTC. Its translation: CASSYSEAGGTYNEQFF.

In the case of this clonotype: Possible read error: a much larger clone is one base away. The chain joins TRBV19 to TRBJ2-1, with unresolved D. CDR1 is LNHDA and CDR2 is SQIVND in the germline V gene (reference sequence). CDR3 length: 14 residues. The CDR3 loop reads CASSIGAPYNDQFF. The DNA of the CDR3 is TGTGCCAGTAGTATTGGCGCTCCCTACAATGATCAGTTCTTC.

Details on this clonotype: It may be a read error: a sequence one base away is much more abundant. The J gene is TRBJ1-2, the V gene TRBV19, with 7 bases aligning to TRBD1. The CDR3 loop spans 15 amino acids. CDR1 is LNHDA and CDR2 is SQIVND in the germline V gene (reference sequence). The CDR3 sequence is CTSSTRDSKLTGYTF. The CDR3 DNA reads as TGTACCAGTAGTACCCGGGACAGCAAACTGACTGGCTACACCTTC.

This clonotype has more than one count but fewer than ten. This chain joins TRBV4-2 and TRBJ2-5; D is uncertain. The CDR3 covers 14 residues. V lost 0 bases to trimming and J lost 1 base, with 6 bases between them. In germline, CDR1 is LGHNA, CDR2 YNFKEQ. CDR3 sequence: CASSQDFSQETQYF. The CDR3 DNA is TGTGCCAGCAGCCAAGACTTCAGCCAAGAGACCCAGTACTTC.

This clonotype was picked up many times. The CDR3 coding sequence is TGTGCCAGCACTACCCGCGGGGGTCGGGCGGAGACCCAGTACTTC. Protein product: CASTTRGGRAETQYF. The V and J genes are TRBV21-1 and TRBJ2-5; the D call TRBD1 from the table was never checked on the DNA. TRBV21-1 is described as a pseudogene. The CDR3 runs 15 residues.

This clonotype was observed at least ten times. The chain recombines TRBV7-8 with TRBJ2-1, with a possible D match to TRBD2 (6 bases). Per the germline V gene, CDR1 is SGHVS and CDR2 is FQNEAQ. Trimming shortened V by 5 bases and J by 9 bases, and 11 bases separated the two germline ends. The CDR3 is 12 amino acids. Written as DNA, the CDR3 is TGTGCCAGCAGCCAGTTGGGGGGTGAGCAGTTCTTC. Translation gives CASSQLGGEQFF.

At least ten counts were recorded for this clonotype. The rearrangement uses TRBV2 and TRBJ2-1; 7 bases are shared with TRBD2. Germline CDR1 SNHLY, CDR2 FYNNEI. The CDR3 sequence is 13 residues long. V was pared by 10 bases and J by 7 bases, with 10 bases of the junction left unmatched. CDR3 bases: TGTGCCATCCGGCAGGGAGCGGGGAATGAGCAGTTCTTC. Residues: CAIRQGAGNEQFF.